Described below is a single TCR beta chain sequence and its context. Its antigen remains unknown. This record belongs to a study of cytomegalovirus exposure and HLA in healthy donors. General study results and limits: When a later analysis was performed, an Asian-associated ancestry cluster reportedly had fewer N-insertions than the roughly 690-donor mean.

Trimming stripped 8 bases from V and 3 bases from J, with 11 bases between. The CDR3 extends over 12 amino acids. Per germline, CDR1 ENHRY and CDR2 SYGVKD. PCR primers comprised 60 Vbeta and 13 Jbeta primers. Produced via immunoSEQ multiplex PCR; TCRdb's table is partial and in-frame only. The sample comprises about 190,000 clones, roughly 75% of which are singletons, and about 5% rests with the top ten. The sequenced material came from PBMCs. The clonotype was recovered from a man aged 30 to 39 in good health and CMV-seropositive. This chain joins TRBV10-3 and TRBJ2-7; D may be TRBD2 (6 bases). The CDR3, as DNA: TGTGCCATCGGGGCGGGAAACTACGAGCAGTACTTC. Its translation is CAIGAGNYEQYF.